Presented here are 14 T cell receptor beta chains from one specimen sequenced in a study of blood T cell repertoires in COVID-19. Produced via immunoSEQ multiplex PCR; TCRdb's table is partial and in-frame only. The repertoire has some 110,000 clones, approximately 85% of them found once; the top ten carry approximately 7.9%. Specimen: peripheral blood. The receptors shown here come from a man between 65 and 80 years old with acute or convalescent COVID-19.

This clone has only a few counts. Other DNA sequences within the sample encode an identical CDR3. The chain uses TRBV19 and TRBJ1-3; a weak D match, TRBD1 (5 bases). The CDR3 is 14 amino acids. Per the germline V gene, CDR1 is LNHDA and CDR2 is SQIVND (reference sequence). Trimming removed 5 bases at V and 3 bases at J, with 11 bases between. CDR3 sequence reads: CASSSGGRGNTIYF. The CDR3 region has the DNA TGTGCCAGTAGTTCGGGGGGACGTGGAAACACCATATATTTT.

This sequence joins TRBV12-3 or TRBV12-4 and TRBJ2-3; D call uncertain. The V gene lost 6 bases and the J gene lost 2 bases, with 3 bases spanning the gap. This CDR3 is 11 amino acids long. CDR3 protein: CASRYTDTQYF. The CDR3 DNA follows: TGTGCCAGCAGATACACAGATACGCAGTATTTT.

The chain employs TRBV14 and TRBJ1-1; possible D gene TRBD1, 6 bases. Germline V gives CDR1 SGHDN, CDR2 FVKESK. The V end lost 5 bases, the J end lost 11 bases, and 18 bases lay between the germline ends. The CDR3 sequence is 13 residues long. The CDR3 region has the DNA TGTGCCAGCAGCGGTTCAGGGGTCTCTGCGGCTTTCTTT. It codes for CASSGSGVSAAFF.

Points on this clone: This same CDR3 is encoded by further DNA sequences in the sample. The chain couples TRBV28 to TRBJ2-7, with TRBD2 as a possible D gene (5 bases). This CDR3 contains 13 residues. Trimming cost V 2 bases and J 1 base, with 6 bases left between them. Germline loops: CDR1 MDHEN, CDR2 SYDVKM. The CDR3 loop reads CASSLTGSYEQYF. For the CDR3, the DNA is TGTGCCAGCAGTTTAACGGGATCCTACGAGCAGTACTTC.

The DNA of the CDR3 is TGTGCCAGCTGGGACACAGGGGCGGGTAGAAACACCATATATTTT. Translation gives CASWDTGAGRNTIYF. V and J are TRBV3-1 (or the pseudogene TRBV3-2) and TRBJ1-3, with 7 nucleotides matching TRBD1. The CDR3 totals 15 residues. CDR1 LGHDT and CDR2 YNNKEL come from the germline V gene (reference sequence). J gave up 5 bases and V 8 bases, and 12 bases lay outside the gene matches.

CDR3 bases: TGTGCCAGCAGGAGGGGGGGGCCGTACTACGAGCAGTACTTC. Its protein is CASRRGGPYYEQYF. The rearrangement uses TRBV6-5 and TRBJ2-7; D perhaps matches TRBD2 (7 bases). Germline lookup yields CDR1 MNHEY and CDR2 SVGAGI. The CDR3 has 14 amino acids. Trimming took off 6 bases at V and 3 bases at J, with 15 bases between the two ends.

The chain carries TRBV11-3 and TRBJ1-1, with D unresolved. This CDR3 spans 13 amino acids. V lost 1 base, J lost 1 base, and 4 bases lay in between. The germline V gene has CDR1 SGHNT and CDR2 YENEEA. The chain's CDR3 is CASSLAQNTEAFF. CDR3 in DNA: TGTGCCAGCAGCTTAGCACAGAACACTGAAGCTTTCTTT.

The chain is built from TRBV5-1 and TRBJ1-4, with D perhaps TRBD1 (5 bases). Germline V CDR1 and CDR2: SGHRS, YFSETQ. The CDR3 runs to 14 residues. V was trimmed by 0 bases and J by 8 bases, leaving 11 bases between them. The chain's CDR3 is CASSLVGAGEKLFF. The CDR3, as DNA: TGCGCCAGCAGCTTGGTTGGGGCAGGGGAAAAACTGTTTTTT. Filled out from reference TRBV5-1 and TRBJ1-4, the complete variable domain reads KAGVTQTPRYLIKTRGQQVTLSCSPISGHRSVSWYQQTPGQGLQFLFEYFSETQRNKGNFPGRFSGRQFSNSRSEMNVSTLELGDSALYLCASSLVGAGEKLFFGSGTQLSVL.

V gene TRBV6-2 or TRBV6-3 combines with J gene TRBJ2-1; D not resolved. This CDR3 has 14 residues. The V end lost 6 bases, the J end lost 4 bases, and 13 bases lay between the germline ends. CDR1 and CDR2 (germline): MNHEY, SVGEGT. The CDR3 loop is CASSPFPVYNEQFF. The CDR3 region has the DNA TGTGCCAGCAGCCCCTTCCCGGTTTACAATGAGCAGTTCTTC.

This sequence joins TRBV11-2 and TRBJ2-5; 10 bases are a match to TRBD1. The CDR3 consists of 14 residues. The germline V gene has CDR1 SGHAT and CDR2 FQNNGV. V was clipped by 7 bases and J by 7 bases; unmatched bases: 9. The CDR3 DNA reads as TGTGCCAGCACCCCAGACCGGACAGGGGGGACCCAGTACTTC. It translates to CASTPDRTGGTQYF.

J is TRBJ2-1 and V is TRBV2, with 12 bases that match TRBD1. Germline V CDR1 and CDR2: SNHLY, FYNNEI. V was pared by 6 bases and J by 9 bases, with 6 bases of the junction left unmatched. The CDR3 totals 14 residues. DNA for the CDR3: TGTGCCAGCAGGCCGGGACAGGGGGCGAGTGAGCAGTTCTTC. Translation gives CASRPGQGASEQFF.

The V call is TRBV6-5, the J call TRBJ2-7, with 7 bases that match TRBD1. Germline CDR1 is MNHEY and CDR2 is SVGAGI. The CDR3 spans 15 residues. The junction had 10 bases not matched to a gene; V was cut back by 6 bases and J by 2 bases. The CDR3 protein is CASRQQGIITYEQYF. The CDR3 region has the DNA TGTGCCAGCAGGCAACAGGGGATTATTACCTACGAGCAGTACTTC.

In its sample, this clone was seen a few times. This rearrangement joins TRBV30 to TRBJ2-1, with a tentative D call TRBD2 (9 bases). The CDR3 length is 13 residues. Per the germline V gene, CDR1 is GTSNPN and CDR2 is SVGIG (reference sequence). The ends were cut back, 1 base at V and 13 bases at J, with 17 bases in the middle. DNA of the CDR3: TGTGCCTGGAGTGACGCGGGAGGGACAGGACAGTTCTTC. It encodes CAWSDAGGTGQFF. Full variable domain (rest looked up from reference TRBV30 and TRBJ2-1): SQTIHQWPATLVQPVGSPLSLECTVEGTSNPNLYWYRQAAGRGLQLLFYSVGIGQISSEVPQNLSASRPQDRQFILSSKKLLLSDSGFYLCAWSDAGGTGQFFGPGTRLTVL.

J is TRBJ2-1 and V is TRBV7-2; TRBD2 might be the D (6 bases). The germline V gene has CDR1 SGHTA and CDR2 FQGNSA. The CDR3 loop spans 15 amino acids. V was trimmed by 5 bases and J by 5 bases, leaving 16 bases between them. DNA for the CDR3: TGTGCCAGCAGCCGGCGGTCGGGCGGGGACAATGAGCAGTTCTTC. It specifies CASSRRSGGDNEQFF.